The rows below give T cell receptor beta chains drawn from one sample of a study of shared clonotypes between healthy human individuals. Libraries were prepared by immunoSEQ multiplex PCR; TCRdb keeps only in-frame clonotypes and omits some of them. The sample lists over 2 million clones, roughly 90% occurring once. The sequenced sample was naive CD4+ T cells from PBMCs. These receptors were collected from a man younger than 30 in good health. Some clones in this sample may be carry-over from other donors' samples. CDR3s include the opening cysteine and the closing phenylalanine or tryptophan. The order of the fields is V gene, clone size, J gene, D gene, CDR3 DNA, CDR3 protein. The D gene is left open where the match is weak. Expanded clones are given a class, and other clones once, few, many or no size at all.

TRBV6-5,NA,TRBJ2-1,TRBD2,TGTGCCAGCAGTCCGTGGCGGGAGGGATACAATGAGCAGTTCTTC,CASSPWREGYNEQFF
TRBV5-1,NA,TRBJ2-2,NA,TGCGCCAGCAGCCCGGAGGGGTCCTCGAACACCGGGGAGCTGTTTTTT,CASSPEGSSNTGELFF
TRBV7-9,NA,TRBJ2-5,TRBD2,TGTGCCAGCAGCGCGACTAGCGGAGAAGAGACCCAGTACTTC,CASSATSGEETQYF
TRBV5-1,NA,TRBJ2-2,TRBD2,TGCGCCAGCAGCTCCGGACTAGCGACTAACACCGGGGAGCTGTTTTTT,CASSSGLATNTGELFF
TRBV7-9,NA,TRBJ2-7,NA,TGTGCCAGCAGCCCAACTGCGGGATACGAGCAGTACTTC,CASSPTAGYEQYF
TRBV28,NA,TRBJ2-5,NA,TGTGCCAGCAGTCCCCCCTTAGTCGACAGGCTGTCAGAGACCCAGTACTTC,CASSPPLVDRLSETQYF
TRBV11-3,NA,TRBJ2-7,NA,TGTGCCAGCAGCTTCGGCTCACAGCCCTCCTACGAGCAGTACTTC,CASSFGSQPSYEQYF
TRBV5-1,few,TRBJ1-4,NA,TGCGCCAGCAGCTTGGGGGGATCAACTAATGAAAAACTGTTTTTT,CASSLGGSTNEKLFF
TRBV5-4,NA,TRBJ2-7,TRBD2,TGTGCCAGCAGCTTGGCAGGGGCCCCCCCGGGAGGGGAGCAGTACTTC,CASSLAGAPPGGEQYF
TRBV7-2,NA,TRBJ1-1,TRBD1,TGTGCCAGCAGGGAAGGACAGGGCTACACTGAAGCTTTCTTT,CASREGQGYTEAFF
TRBV7-2,few,TRBJ2-2,TRBD2,TGTGCCAGCAGTGCGACTAGCGGGAGGGCCGGGGAGCTGTTTTTT,CASSATSGRAGELFF
TRBV28,NA,TRBJ2-1,TRBD1,TGTGCCAGCAGGCCCAGGGGGCGAGTTAACAATGAGCAGTTCTTC,CASRPRGRVNNEQFF
TRBV5-1,few,TRBJ1-1,NA,TGCGCCAGCAGCTTGGGTAGGGTGGACACTGAAGCTTTCTTT,CASSLGRVDTEAFF
TRBV9,once,TRBJ1-4,NA,TGTGCCAGCAGCGCCCGGGGGAGGGGTAACGGTAATGAAAAACTGTTTTTT,CASSARGRGNGNEKLFF
TRBV29-1,NA,TRBJ2-7,NA,TGCAGCGTTGAAGTACACGGTGGGGGCGAGCAGTACTTC,CSVEVHGGGEQYF
TRBV19,NA,TRBJ2-7,TRBD1,TGTGCCAGTAGTATAAGGGGGCAGGGAAGAGGCGAGCAGTACTTC,CASSIRGQGRGEQYF
TRBV28,once,TRBJ1-4,NA,TGTGCCAGCAGTGAGGGGCAACATAATGAAAAACTGTTTTTT,CASSEGQHNEKLFF
TRBV5-1,NA,TRBJ2-1,TRBD2,TGCGCCAGCAGCGCTCAGGGACTAGCGAACAATGAGCAGTTCTTC,CASSAQGLANNEQFF
TRBV7-2,NA,TRBJ2-3,NA,TGTGCCAGCAGGCGTAGGGTAACTAGCACAGATACGCAGTATTTT,CASRRRVTSTDTQYF
TRBV7-9,NA,TRBJ1-5,TRBD1,TGTGCCAGCAGCTCGACAGGGGGTGGCAATCAGCCCCAGCATTTT,CASSSTGGGNQPQHF
TRBV6-1,NA,TRBJ1-1,NA,TGTGCCAGCAGTGCTTTGGGGGGGACTGAAGCTTTCTTT,CASSALGGTEAFF
TRBV28,NA,TRBJ1-1,NA,TGTGCCAGCAGTACCCCTGAGGCAGCCGTCACTGAAGCTTTCTTT,CASSTPEAAVTEAFF
TRBV27,once,TRBJ2-1,TRBD2,TGTGCCAGCACCCGACTAGCGGCCGGAGCTCCCAATGAGCAGTTCTTC,CASTRLAAGAPNEQFF
TRBV5-1,NA,TRBJ2-3,NA,TGCGCCAGCGGACGGGGAGACACAGATACGCAGTATTTT,CASGRGDTDTQYF
TRBV11-3,NA,TRBJ2-7,TRBD1,TGTGCCAGCAGCTTAGTTTCAGGGGGCGAGCAGTACTTC,CASSLVSGGEQYF
TRBV5-1,once,TRBJ2-2,NA,TGCGCCAGCAGCTTCTCACCCGGCTCCGGGGAGCTGTTTTTT,CASSFSPGSGELFF
TRBV11-3,NA,TRBJ2-7,NA,TGTGCCAGCAGCTTCCGGGACGGCTACGAGCAGTACTTC,CASSFRDGYEQYF
TRBV6-5,NA,TRBJ1-6,NA,TGTGCCAGCAGTTACTCGAACTCACCCCTCCACTTT,CASSYSNSPLHF
TRBV25-1,NA,TRBJ1-3,NA,TGTGCCAGCAGTGCTCCGAAAGGGGGTTCTGGAAACACCATATATTTT,CASSAPKGGSGNTIYF
TRBV19,once,TRBJ1-5,NA,TGTGCCAGTAGTATAATGGGACTGAATAGCAATCAGCCCCAGCATTTT,CASSIMGLNSNQPQHF
TRBV28,NA,TRBJ2-7,NA,TGTGCCAGCAGTTTATGGATGGGAGTCGGATCCGAGCAGTACTTC,CASSLWMGVGSEQYF
TRBV7-3,NA,TRBJ2-1,NA,TGTGCCAGCAGCTTAATGGCGGGTAGGAGCTCCTACAATGAGCAGTTCTTC,CASSLMAGRSSYNEQFF
TRBV5-6,NA,TRBJ2-7,NA,TGTGCCAGCAGCTTGCAGGGGATAGAATACGAGCAGTACTTC,CASSLQGIEYEQYF
TRBV5-1,few,TRBJ2-1,TRBD2,TGCGCCAGCAGCCCCGGGACTAGCGGATACAATGAGCAGTTCTTC,CASSPGTSGYNEQFF
TRBV7-9,NA,TRBJ1-2,NA,TGTGCCAGCAGCTTAGGCCAGGGCCACTATGGCTACACCTTC,CASSLGQGHYGYTF
TRBV7-2,NA,TRBJ2-1,NA,TGTGCCAGCAGCTTACATGGGACACTCGCCTACAATGAGCAGTTCTTC,CASSLHGTLAYNEQFF
TRBV30,few,TRBJ1-1,TRBD1,TGTGCCGGGGGGGACAGACCCCTAGGAGCTTTCTTT,CAGGDRPLGAFF
TRBV7-9,once,TRBJ2-7,NA,TGTGCCAGCAGCTCCCCCCGGACAGCCTACGAGCAGTACTTC,CASSSPRTAYEQYF
TRBV7-3,NA,TRBJ2-1,NA,TGTGCCAGCAGCCCCACCCACCTAGCAACGAGCTCCTACAATGAGCAGTTCTTC,CASSPTHLATSSYNEQFF
TRBV29-1,NA,TRBJ2-5,TRBD1,TGCAGCGTCTCGGGGACAGGGGCGGAGGAGACCCAGTACTTC,CSVSGTGAEETQYF
TRBV28,NA,TRBJ2-7,NA,TGTGCCAGCAGCTCCCAGCTAGCATCTTCGCTCTACGAGCAGTACTTC,CASSSQLASSLYEQYF
TRBV2,NA,TRBJ1-5,NA,TGTGCCAGCAGGCGAGACACTGGGACTCAGCCCCAGCATTTT,CASRRDTGTQPQHF
TRBV4-3,NA,TRBJ2-5,NA,TGCGCCAGCAGCCAAGGGCCTAGCGAAGAGACCCAGTACTTC,CASSQGPSEETQYF
TRBV7-8,NA,TRBJ2-2,TRBD2,TGTGCCAGCAGGAGAAACCAAGAGCGGGAGGGCGCCCGCACCGGGGAGCTGTTTTTT,CASRRNQEREGARTGELFF
TRBV23-1,NA,TRBJ2-1,NA,TGCGCCAGCAGTCAATCGTGGCACTCTCAGTTCTTC,CASSQSWHSQFF
TRBV2,NA,TRBJ2-3,NA,TGTGCCAGCAGTAACAGGGAGGGCGTCACAGATACGCAGTATTTT,CASSNREGVTDTQYF
TRBV28,NA,TRBJ1-5,TRBD1,TGTGCCAGCAGCTTATTAATCTTGACAGGGGACTTTCGACAGCCCCAGCATTTT,CASSLLILTGDFRQPQHF
TRBV11-2,NA,TRBJ2-5,TRBD2,TGTGCCAGCAGCTTAGTGTCGGGGAGGGATGAGACCCAGTACTTC,CASSLVSGRDETQYF
TRBV9,NA,TRBJ1-4,NA,TGTGCCAGCAGCGGCCCTGCAACTAATGAAAAACTGTTTTTT,CASSGPATNEKLFF
TRBV2,NA,TRBJ2-7,NA,TGTGCCGGCAACAGGGTAGATAACGAGCAGTACTTC,CAGNRVDNEQYF
TRBV10-3,NA,TRBJ2-1,TRBD1,TGTGCCATACAGGGGAGCTCCTACAATGAGCAGTTCTTC,CAIQGSSYNEQFF
TRBV9,NA,TRBJ2-5,TRBD1,TGTGCCAGCAGCCACAGGGGGCTGCGAGAGACCCAGTACTTC,CASSHRGLRETQYF
TRBV5-4,NA,TRBJ2-5,NA,TGTGCCAGCAGCTTGGGCCAGTGGGAGACCCAGTACTTC,CASSLGQWETQYF